Listed here are 23 T cell receptor beta chains from one sample, sequenced in a study of vaccination and CD4 T cells after COVID-19. Cultured CD4+ T cell DNA was sequenced using the Oncomine TCR Beta short-read assay. TCRdb processed the PCR reads anew with MiXCR; each CDR3 protein has one entry. The sample yields 22,000 or so distinct CDR3 sequences, about 59% seen once. Treatment specified: roughly nine-day PBMC culture with coronavirus spike peptide pools or control peptides (ViraFEST assay). The antigens for these receptors are not known. The source material was CD4+ T cells from blood, cultured in vitro. The receptors were gathered from a human donor who had recovered from COVID-19.

V and J are TRBV6-5 and TRBJ2-7; TRBD1 matches 7 bases. CDR1 and CDR2 (germline): MNHEY, SVGAGI. The CDR3 loop spans 14 amino acids. V trimming: 4 bases; J trimming: 3 bases; junction bases outside the gene matches: 6. CDR3 sequence: CASSSDRAFYEQYF. The CDR3 bases are TGTGCCAGCAGTTCCGACAGGGCCTTCTACGAGCAGTACTTC.

V gene TRBV7-2 combines with J gene TRBJ2-5, with D maybe TRBD2 (5 bases). V was pared by 5 bases and J by 5 bases, with 15 bases between. The CDR3 sequence is 14 residues long. From germline, CDR1 is SGHTA and CDR2 FQGNSA. The chain's CDR3 is CASSPSGLRETQYF. The CDR3 nucleotides are TGTGCCAGCAGCCCCAGCGGTCTCCGGGAGACCCAGTACTTC.

The V call is TRBV6-2 or TRBV6-3, the J call TRBJ1-1; D gene ambiguous. CDR1 MNHEY and CDR2 SVGEGT come from the germline V gene. Trimming pared 0 bases from V and 3 bases from J, leaving 8 bases between. There are 14 residues in the CDR3. Here the CDR3 reads CASSYSVRDTEAFF. The CDR3 coding sequence is TGTGCCAGCAGTTACTCGGTGAGGGACACTGAAGCTTTCTTT.

The V and J genes are TRBV2 and TRBJ2-1, with D perhaps matching TRBD1 (5 bases). Trimming shortened V by 6 bases and J by 8 bases, and 17 bases separated the two germline ends. Germline V CDR1 and CDR2: SNHLY, FYNNEI. CDR3 length equals 14 residues. CDR3 nucleotides: TGTGCCAGCAGAGACCCTAATGACAGCTATGAGCAGTTCTTC. Translation gives CASRDPNDSYEQFF.

The V and J genes are TRBV7-2 and TRBJ2-3; perhaps TRBD1 as D (6 bases). This CDR3 is built from 14 residues. The germline V gene encodes CDR1 SGHTA and CDR2 FQGNSA. V was pared by 5 bases and J by 0 bases, with 9 bases between. DNA of the CDR3: TGTGCCAGCAGCCCCGGACAGAGCACAGATACGCAGTATTTT. It translates to CASSPGQSTDTQYF.

The sample holds a few counts of this clonotype. The chain has TRBV5-4 and TRBJ2-3; D not certain. V dropped 1 base and J dropped 4 bases, with 10 bases sitting between them. The CDR3 covers 14 residues. Germline CDR1 is SGHNT and CDR2 is YYREEE (reference sequence). The CDR3 spells CASSLSGSADTQYF. CDR3 bases: TGTGCCAGCAGCTTGTCGGGCTCAGCAGATACGCAGTATTTT.

This clonotype occurred a few times. This sequence joins TRBV28 and TRBJ2-2; possible D gene TRBD1, 6 bases. The CDR3 totals 17 residues. V was clipped by 6 bases and J by 3 bases, with 20 bases between them. Per the germline V gene, CDR1 is MDHEN and CDR2 is SYDVKM. In nucleotides, the CDR3 is TGTGCCAGCAGCCCCCTGGGGGTAGGGGGTCACACCGGGGAGCTGTTTTTT. Protein product: CASSPLGVGGHTGELFF.

This rearrangement joins TRBV20-1 to TRBJ2-3, with 12 bases matching TRBD2. Germline V gene data show CDR1 as DFQATT and CDR2 as SNEGSKA (reference sequence). V dropped 6 bases and J dropped 6; count of bases not matched to a gene: 10. The CDR3 consists of 15 residues. CDR3 protein: CSASLLAGGPDTQYF. In DNA form, the CDR3 reads TGCAGTGCCTCACTCCTAGCGGGAGGGCCGGATACGCAGTATTTT.

This clonotype was observed a few times. The V call is TRBV20-1, the J call TRBJ1-6, with 9 bases matching TRBD1. Germline V gene sequence: CDR1 DFQATT, CDR2 SNEGSKA (reference sequence). The CDR3 contains 17 residues. J gave up 7 bases and V 2 bases, and 12 bases lay outside the gene matches. Written as DNA, the CDR3 is TGCAGTGCTAGATCCCCCTTGGGGACAGGGACCAATTCACCCCTCCACTTT. Protein product: CSARSPLGTGTNSPLHF.

This chain joins TRBV29-1 and TRBJ2-7; 9 bases align to TRBD1. Trimming at V came to 7 bases and at J to 2 bases, leaving 9 bases not matched to a gene. This CDR3 contains 14 residues. CDR1 SQVTM and CDR2 ANQGSEA come from the germline V gene. CDR3 protein: CSATDRGGAYEQYF. Written as DNA, the CDR3 is TGCAGCGCTACGGACAGGGGAGGGGCCTACGAGCAGTACTTC.

This clonotype turned up a few times. The genes are TRBV5-1 and TRBJ1-2, with TRBD1 identical over 9 bases. CDR1 is SGHRS and CDR2 is YFSETQ in the germline V gene. The CDR3 has 16 amino acids. V trimming: 4 bases; J trimming: 4 bases; junction bases outside the gene matches: 11. The CDR3 DNA is TGCGCCAGCAGCCCAGTGGGACAGGGCATCCCCTATGGCTACACCTTC. Translated: CASSPVGQGIPYGYTF.

V gene TRBV10-1 combines with J gene TRBJ2-1; D is unresolved. The germline CDR1 and CDR2 sequences are WNHNN and SYGVQD (reference sequence). This CDR3 is built from 16 residues. Trimming cost V 5 bases and J 0 bases, with 14 bases left between them. CDR3 amino acids: CASSSLKTSSYNEQFF. DNA for the CDR3: TGCGCCAGCAGTTCACTCAAAACGAGCTCCTACAATGAGCAGTTCTTC.

The chain links TRBV18 to TRBJ2-7; D call uncertain. The CDR3 covers 14 residues. V was shortened by 4 bases and J by 3 bases, with 13 bases between the two germline ends. Per the germline V gene, CDR1 is KGHSH and CDR2 is LQKENI. CDR3: CASSQSVEFYEQYF. DNA of the CDR3: TGTGCCAGCTCACAGAGCGTCGAGTTCTACGAGCAGTACTTC.

V gene TRBV20-1 combines with J gene TRBJ2-1; TRBD1 aligns across 11 bases. The germline gives CDR1 DFQATT, CDR2 SNEGSKA (reference sequence). The CDR3 has 15 residues. V shed 1 base and J 3 bases; nucleotides not matched to a gene: 2. As DNA, the CDR3 is TGCAGTGCTAGAGGGACAGGGGGCTTCTACAATGAGCAGTTCTTC. Encoded protein: CSARGTGGFYNEQFF.

The chain links TRBV12-3 or TRBV12-4 to TRBJ2-5, with a tentative D call TRBD2 (6 bases). The CDR3 has 13 amino acids. The ends were cut back, 3 bases at V and 7 bases at J, with 12 bases in the middle. CDR3 sequence reads: CASSLGGEGTQYF. The CDR3 DNA reads as TGTGCCAGCAGTTTGGGGGGTGAAGGGACCCAGTACTTC.

The chain carries TRBV2 and TRBJ1-1, with D possibly matching TRBD1 (5 bases). The CDR3 has 13 amino acids. Trimming removed 7 bases at V and 1 base at J, with 10 bases between. CDR1 SNHLY and CDR2 FYNNEI come from the germline V gene. CDR3 sequence reads: CASTRDWNTEAFF. CDR3 DNA sequence: TGTGCCAGCACGCGGGACTGGAACACTGAAGCTTTCTTT.

The V and J genes are TRBV6-1 and TRBJ1-5; unclear D gene. V lost 8 bases to trimming and J lost 0 bases, with 11 bases between them. The CDR3 length is 14 residues. In germline, CDR1 is MNHNS, CDR2 SASEGT. In nucleotides, the CDR3 is TGTGCCAGCGGGGTGCTATATAGCAATCAGCCCCAGCATTTT. This translates into CASGVLYSNQPQHF.

This clonotype is labeled as large. For the CDR3, the DNA is TGTGCCTGGATGGGACAGGGAGGGGTTACTGGGGAGCTGTTTTTT. This codes for CAWMGQGGVTGELFF. This chain connects TRBV30 to TRBJ2-2; 9 bases are a match to TRBD1. The germline CDR1 and CDR2 sequences are GTSNPN and SVGIG (reference sequence). The junction had 11 bases not matched to a gene; V was cut back by 4 bases and J by 8 bases. The CDR3 length is 15 residues. Complete variable domain (other parts from reference TRBV30 and TRBJ2-2): SQTIHQWPATLVQPVGSPLSLECTVEGTSNPNLYWYRQAAGRGLQLLFYSVGIGQISSEVPQNLSASRPQDRQFILSSKKLLLSDSGFYLCAWMGQGGVTGELFFGEGSRLTVL.

This clonotype was picked up a small number of times. The genes are TRBV12-1 and TRBJ1-1; the table's TRBD1 call for D was not verified on the DNA. TRBV12-1 is shown as a pseudogene. The CDR3 is 16 amino acids. This CDR3 reads CASSFGSGGMNTEAFF. The CDR3, as DNA: TGTGCCAGCAGCTTTGGGTCAGGGGGAATGAACACTGAAGCTTTCTTT.

The genes are TRBV29-1 and TRBJ2-2; no firm D call. Germline values: CDR1 SQVTM, CDR2 ANQGSEA. The CDR3 is 13 residues long. V lost 3 bases, J lost 4 bases, and 9 bases lay in between. The CDR3 coding sequence is TGCAGCGTTGACAGGCCGGGCACCGGGGAGCTGTTTTTT. Residues: CSVDRPGTGELFF.

In this sample, this clonotype turned up a few times. The chain has TRBV12-3 or TRBV12-4 and TRBJ1-2; TRBD1 agrees at 7 bases. J gave up 5 bases and V 3 bases, and 9 bases lay outside the gene matches. The CDR3 extends over 15 amino acids. CDR3 DNA sequence: TGTGCCAGCAGTTTTGGTCAGGCAGGGGGATATGGCTACACCTTC. Its translation is CASSFGQAGGYGYTF.

This clonotype has only a few counts. The V call is TRBV20-1, the J call TRBJ1-1; D gene uncertain. Germline V gene sequence: CDR1 DFQATT, CDR2 SNEGSKA (reference sequence). Trimming left V 3 bases short and J 1 base short, with 6 bases between. The CDR3 has 12 residues. The CDR3 sequence: CSASGRNTEAFF. For the CDR3, the DNA is TGCAGTGCTAGTGGTAGGAACACTGAAGCTTTCTTT.

This clonotype was picked up a small number of times. This chain links TRBV24-1 with TRBJ1-2, with 7 bases identical to TRBD1. The CDR3 is 14 amino acids. The germline gives CDR1 KGHDR, CDR2 SFDVKD. With 5 bases clipped from V and 4 bases from J, the junction kept 6 bases outside the gene matches. For the CDR3, the DNA is TGTGCCACCAGTGGGACAGGAGTTCGCTATGGCTACACCTTC. It encodes CATSGTGVRYGYTF.